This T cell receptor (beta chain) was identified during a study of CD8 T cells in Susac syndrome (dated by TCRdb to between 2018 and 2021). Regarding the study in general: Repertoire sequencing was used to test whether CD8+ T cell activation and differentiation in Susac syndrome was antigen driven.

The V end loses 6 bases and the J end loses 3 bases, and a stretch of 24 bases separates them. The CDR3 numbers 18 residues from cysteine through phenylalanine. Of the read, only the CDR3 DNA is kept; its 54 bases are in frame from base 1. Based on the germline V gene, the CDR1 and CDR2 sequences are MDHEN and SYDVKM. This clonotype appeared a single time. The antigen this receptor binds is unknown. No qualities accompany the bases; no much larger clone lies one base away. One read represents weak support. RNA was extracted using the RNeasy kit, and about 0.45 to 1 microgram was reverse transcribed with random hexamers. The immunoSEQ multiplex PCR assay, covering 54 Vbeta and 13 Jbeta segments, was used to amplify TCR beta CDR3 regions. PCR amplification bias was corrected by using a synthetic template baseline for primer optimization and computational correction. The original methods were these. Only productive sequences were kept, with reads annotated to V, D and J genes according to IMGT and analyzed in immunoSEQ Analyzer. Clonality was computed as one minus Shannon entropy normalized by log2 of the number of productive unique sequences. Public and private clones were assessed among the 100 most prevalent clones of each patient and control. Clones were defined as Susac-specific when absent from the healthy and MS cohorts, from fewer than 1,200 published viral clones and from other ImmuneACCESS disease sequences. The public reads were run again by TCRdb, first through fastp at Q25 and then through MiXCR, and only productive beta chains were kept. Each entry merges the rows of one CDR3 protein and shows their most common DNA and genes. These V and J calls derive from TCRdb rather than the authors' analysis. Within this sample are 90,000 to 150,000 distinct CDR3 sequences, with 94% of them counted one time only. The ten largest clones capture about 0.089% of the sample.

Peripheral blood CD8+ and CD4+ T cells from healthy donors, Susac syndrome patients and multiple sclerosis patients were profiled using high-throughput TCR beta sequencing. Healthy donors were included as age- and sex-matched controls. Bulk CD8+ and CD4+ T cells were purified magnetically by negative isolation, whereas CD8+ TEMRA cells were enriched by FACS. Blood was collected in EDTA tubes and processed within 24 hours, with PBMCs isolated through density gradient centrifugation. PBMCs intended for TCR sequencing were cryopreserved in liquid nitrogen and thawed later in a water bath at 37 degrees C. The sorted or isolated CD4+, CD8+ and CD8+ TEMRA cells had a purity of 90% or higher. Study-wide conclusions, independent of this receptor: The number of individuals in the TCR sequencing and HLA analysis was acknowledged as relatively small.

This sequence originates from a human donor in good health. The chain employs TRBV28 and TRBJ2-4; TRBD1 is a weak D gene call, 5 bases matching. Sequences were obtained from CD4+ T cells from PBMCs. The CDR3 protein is CASSAAGSRFGVKNIQYF. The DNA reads TGTGCCAGCAGCGCGGCAGGGTCGAGATTCGGAGTCAAAAACATTCAGTACTTC. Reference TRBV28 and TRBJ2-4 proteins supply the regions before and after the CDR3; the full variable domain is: DVKVTQSSRYLVKRTGEKVFLECVQDMDHENMFWYRQDPGLGLRLIYFSYDVKMKEKGDIPEGYSVSREKKERFSLILESASTNQTSMYLCASSAAGSRFGVKNIQYFGAGTRLSVL.